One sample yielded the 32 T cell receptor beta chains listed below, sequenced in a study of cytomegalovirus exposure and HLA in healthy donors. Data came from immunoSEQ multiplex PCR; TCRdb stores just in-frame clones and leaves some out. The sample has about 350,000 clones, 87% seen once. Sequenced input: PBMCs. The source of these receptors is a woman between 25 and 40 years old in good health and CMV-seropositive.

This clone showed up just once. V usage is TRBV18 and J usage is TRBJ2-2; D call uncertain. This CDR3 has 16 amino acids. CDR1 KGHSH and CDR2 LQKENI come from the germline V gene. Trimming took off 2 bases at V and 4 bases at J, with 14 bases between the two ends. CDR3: CASSPFSTDPTGELFF. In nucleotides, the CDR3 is TGTGCCAGCTCACCATTCTCCACCGACCCCACCGGGGAGCTGTTTTTT. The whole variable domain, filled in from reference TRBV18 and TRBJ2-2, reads NAGVMQNPRHLVRRRGQEARLRCSPMKGHSHVYWYRQLPEEGLKFMVYLQKENIIDESGMPKERFSAEFPKEGPSILRIQQVVRGDSAAYFCASSPFSTDPTGELFFGEGSRLTVL.

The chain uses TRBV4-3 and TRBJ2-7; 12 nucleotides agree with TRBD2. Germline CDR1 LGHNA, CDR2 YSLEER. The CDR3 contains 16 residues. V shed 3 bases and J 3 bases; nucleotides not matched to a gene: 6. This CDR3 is CASSQVGLAGFYEQYF. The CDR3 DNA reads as TGCGCCAGCAGCCAGGTGGGACTAGCGGGCTTCTACGAGCAGTACTTC.

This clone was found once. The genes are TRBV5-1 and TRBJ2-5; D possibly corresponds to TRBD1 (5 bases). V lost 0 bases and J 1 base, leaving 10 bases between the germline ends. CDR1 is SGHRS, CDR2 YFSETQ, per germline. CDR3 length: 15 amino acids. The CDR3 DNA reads TGCGCCAGCAGCTTGGGGCGTGGGGCCCAAGAGACCCAGTACTTC. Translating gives CASSLGRGAQETQYF.

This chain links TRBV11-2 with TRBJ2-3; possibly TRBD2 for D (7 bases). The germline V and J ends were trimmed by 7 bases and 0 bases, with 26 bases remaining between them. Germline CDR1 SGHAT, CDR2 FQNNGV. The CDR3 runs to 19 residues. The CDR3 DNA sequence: TGTGCCAGCACGACCCGGGGGGCGCCTACCTTAACTAGCACAGATACGCAGTATTTT. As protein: CASTTRGAPTLTSTDTQYF.

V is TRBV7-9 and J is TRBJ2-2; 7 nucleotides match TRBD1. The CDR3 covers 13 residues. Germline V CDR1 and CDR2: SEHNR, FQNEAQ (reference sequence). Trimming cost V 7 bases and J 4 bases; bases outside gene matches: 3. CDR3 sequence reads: CASKSGGTGELFF. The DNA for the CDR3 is TGTGCCAGCAAGTCAGGGGGCACCGGGGAGCTGTTTTTT.

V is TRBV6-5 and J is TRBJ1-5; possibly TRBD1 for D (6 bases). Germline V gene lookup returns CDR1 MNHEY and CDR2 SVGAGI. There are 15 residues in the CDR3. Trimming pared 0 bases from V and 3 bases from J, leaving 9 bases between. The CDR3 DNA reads TGTGCCAGCAGTTACTCCAGGGGCGACAATCAGCCCCAGCATTTT. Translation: CASSYSRGDNQPQHF.

CDR3 region: CASSQAGPLTEAFF. CDR3 DNA: TGCGCCAGCAGCCAAGCCGGGCCACTCACTGAAGCTTTCTTT. The chain is built from TRBV4-3 and TRBJ1-1; no clear D gene. In germline, CDR1 is LGHNA, CDR2 YSLEER. The CDR3 contains 14 residues. Trimming took 1 base from V and 4 from J, leaving 10 bases between them.

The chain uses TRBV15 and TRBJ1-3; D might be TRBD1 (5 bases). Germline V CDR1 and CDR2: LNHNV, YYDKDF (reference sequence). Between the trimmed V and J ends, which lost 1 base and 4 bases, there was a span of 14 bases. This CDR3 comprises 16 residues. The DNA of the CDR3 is TGTGCCACCAGCAGAGCGGAGGGGCAAAGAGGAAACACCATATATTTT. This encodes CATSRAEGQRGNTIYF.

This chain's CDR3 is CATIPPLQPQHF. Here the CDR3 DNA reads TGTGCCACCATCCCCCCGTTGCAGCCCCAGCATTTT. The chain uses TRBV6-1 and TRBJ1-5; D remains unclear. The CDR3 length is 12 residues. The germline CDR1 and CDR2 sequences are MNHNS and SASEGT. Between the trimmed V and J ends, which lost 10 bases and 7 bases, there was a span of 14 bases.

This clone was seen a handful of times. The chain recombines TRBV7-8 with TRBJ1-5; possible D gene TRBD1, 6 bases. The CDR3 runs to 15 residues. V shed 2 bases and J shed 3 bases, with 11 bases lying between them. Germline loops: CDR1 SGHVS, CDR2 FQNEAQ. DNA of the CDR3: TGTGCCAGCAGCTTAACAGGACAGTCCAATCAGCCCCAGCATTTT. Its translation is CASSLTGQSNQPQHF.

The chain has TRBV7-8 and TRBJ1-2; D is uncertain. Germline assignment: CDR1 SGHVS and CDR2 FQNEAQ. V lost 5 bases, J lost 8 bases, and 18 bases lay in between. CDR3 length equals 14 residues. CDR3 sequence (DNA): TGTGCCAGCAGCAGGCGGGGTGTTGGGGTAGGCTACACCTTC. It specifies CASSRRGVGVGYTF.

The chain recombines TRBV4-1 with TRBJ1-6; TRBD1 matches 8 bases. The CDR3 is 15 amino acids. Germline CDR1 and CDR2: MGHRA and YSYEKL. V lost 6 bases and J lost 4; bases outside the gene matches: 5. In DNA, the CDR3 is TGCGCCAGCAGGCCCCAGGGGGCATATAATTCACCCCTCCACTTT. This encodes CASRPQGAYNSPLHF.

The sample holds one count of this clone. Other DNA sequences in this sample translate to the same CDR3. The CDR3 nucleotides read TGTGCCATCGGCGGGGGCATTCAGTACTTC. Protein sequence: CAIGGGIQYF. V usage is TRBV10-3 and J usage is TRBJ2-4; 7 positions agree with TRBD2. The germline CDR1 and CDR2 sequences are ENHRY and SYGVKD. This CDR3 contains 10 residues. The J segment lost 9 bases and the V segment lost 8 bases, leaving 1 base of the junction unmatched.

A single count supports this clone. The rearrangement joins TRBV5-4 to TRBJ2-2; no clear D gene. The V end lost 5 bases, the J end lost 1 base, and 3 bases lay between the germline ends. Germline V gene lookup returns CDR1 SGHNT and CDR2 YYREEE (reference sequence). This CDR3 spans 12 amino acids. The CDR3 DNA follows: TGTGCCAGCAGGGGGAACACCGGGGAGCTGTTTTTT. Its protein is CASRGNTGELFF.

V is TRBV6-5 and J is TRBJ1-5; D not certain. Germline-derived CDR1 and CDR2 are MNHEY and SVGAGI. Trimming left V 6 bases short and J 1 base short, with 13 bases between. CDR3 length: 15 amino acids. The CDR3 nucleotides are TGTGCCAGCAGGAGTACCTCCGTAAGCAATCAGCCCCAGCATTTT. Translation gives CASRSTSVSNQPQHF.

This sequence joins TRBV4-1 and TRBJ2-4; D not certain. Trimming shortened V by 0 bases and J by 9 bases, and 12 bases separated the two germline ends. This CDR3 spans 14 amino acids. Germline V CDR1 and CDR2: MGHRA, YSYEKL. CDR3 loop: CASSQDPASGIQYF. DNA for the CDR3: TGCGCCAGCAGCCAAGATCCGGCTAGTGGCATTCAGTACTTC.

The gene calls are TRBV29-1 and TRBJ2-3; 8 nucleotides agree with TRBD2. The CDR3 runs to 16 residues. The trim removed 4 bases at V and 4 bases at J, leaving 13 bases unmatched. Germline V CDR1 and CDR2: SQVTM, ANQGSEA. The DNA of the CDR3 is TGCAGCGTTGCTGGTCGGACTAGCCAGAGTGCAGATACGCAGTATTTT. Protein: CSVAGRTSQSADTQYF.

The CDR3 reads CASSRDRVSQPQHF. In DNA, the CDR3 is TGTGCCAGCAGCCGGGACAGGGTGAGTCAGCCCCAGCATTTT. The gene calls are TRBV5-6 and TRBJ1-5, with 9 bases lining up with TRBD1. This CDR3 has 14 amino acids. In germline, CDR1 is SGHDT, CDR2 YYEEEE. V gave up 4 bases and J gave up 6 bases; unmatched junction bases: 5.

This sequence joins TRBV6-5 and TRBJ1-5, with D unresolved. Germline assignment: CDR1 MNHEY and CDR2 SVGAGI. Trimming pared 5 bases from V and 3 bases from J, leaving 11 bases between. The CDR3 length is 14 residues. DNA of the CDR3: TGTGCCAGCAGTCCGCTGTCTGTCAATCAGCCCCAGCATTTT. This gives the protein CASSPLSVNQPQHF.

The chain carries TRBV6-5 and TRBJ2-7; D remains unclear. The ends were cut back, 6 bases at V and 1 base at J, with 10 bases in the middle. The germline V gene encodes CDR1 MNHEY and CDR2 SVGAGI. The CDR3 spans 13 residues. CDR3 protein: CASSESISYEQYF. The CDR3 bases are TGTGCCAGCAGCGAATCGATATCCTACGAGCAGTACTTC.

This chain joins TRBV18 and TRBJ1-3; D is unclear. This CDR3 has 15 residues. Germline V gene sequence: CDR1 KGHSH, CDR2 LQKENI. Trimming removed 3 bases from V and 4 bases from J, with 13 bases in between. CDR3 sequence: CASSPGKGGGNTIYF. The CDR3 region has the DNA TGTGCCAGCTCACCCGGGAAGGGCGGAGGAAACACCATATATTTT.

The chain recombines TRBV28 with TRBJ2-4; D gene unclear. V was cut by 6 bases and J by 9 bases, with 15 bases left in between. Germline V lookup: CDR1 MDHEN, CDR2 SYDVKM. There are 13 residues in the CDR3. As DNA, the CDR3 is TGTGCCAGCAGCAGACATGACGCCGGCATTCAGTACTTC. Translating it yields CASSRHDAGIQYF.

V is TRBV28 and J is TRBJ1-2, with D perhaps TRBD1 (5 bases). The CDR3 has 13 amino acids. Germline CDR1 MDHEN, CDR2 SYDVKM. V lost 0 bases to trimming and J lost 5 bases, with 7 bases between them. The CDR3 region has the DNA TGTGCCAGCAGTTTATGGACAGAGTATGGCTACACCTTC. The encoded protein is CASSLWTEYGYTF.

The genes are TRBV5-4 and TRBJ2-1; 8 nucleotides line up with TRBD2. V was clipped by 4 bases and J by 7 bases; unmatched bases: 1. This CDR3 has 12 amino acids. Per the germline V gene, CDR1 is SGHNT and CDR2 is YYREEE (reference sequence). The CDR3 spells CASSGTSNEQFF. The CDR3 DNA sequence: TGTGCCAGCAGCGGGACTAGTAATGAGCAGTTCTTC.

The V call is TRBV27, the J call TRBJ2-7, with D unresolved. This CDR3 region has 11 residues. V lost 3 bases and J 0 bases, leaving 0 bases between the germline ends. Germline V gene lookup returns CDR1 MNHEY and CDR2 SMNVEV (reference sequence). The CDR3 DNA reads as TGTGCCAGCAGTTTCTCCTACGAGCAGTACTTC. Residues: CASSFSYEQYF.

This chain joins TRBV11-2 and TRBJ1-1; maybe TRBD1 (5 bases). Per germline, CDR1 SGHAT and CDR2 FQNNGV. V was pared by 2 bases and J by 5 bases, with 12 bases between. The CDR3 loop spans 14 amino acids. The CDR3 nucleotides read TGTGCCAGCAGCTTACTGGGGCGTAGTACTGAAGCTTTCTTT. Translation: CASSLLGRSTEAFF.

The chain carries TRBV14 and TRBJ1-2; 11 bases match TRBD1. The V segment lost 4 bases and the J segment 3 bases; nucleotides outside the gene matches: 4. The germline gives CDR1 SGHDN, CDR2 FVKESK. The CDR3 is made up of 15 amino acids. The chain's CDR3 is CASSRRTGGYYGYTF. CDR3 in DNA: TGTGCCAGCAGCCGACGGACAGGGGGCTACTATGGCTACACCTTC.

CDR3 amino acids: CASSLRRGGDNEQFF. CDR3 bases: TGTGCCAGCAGTTTACGGCGTGGTGGAGACAATGAGCAGTTCTTC. This chain connects TRBV27 to TRBJ2-1, with D unresolved. The length of the CDR3 is 15 residues. The ends were cut back, 2 bases at V and 5 bases at J, with 13 bases in the middle. Germline V lookup: CDR1 MNHEY, CDR2 SMNVEV (reference sequence).

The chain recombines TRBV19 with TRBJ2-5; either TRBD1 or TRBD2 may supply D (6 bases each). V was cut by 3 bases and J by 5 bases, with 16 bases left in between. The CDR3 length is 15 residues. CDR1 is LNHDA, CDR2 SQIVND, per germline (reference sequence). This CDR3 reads CASSIRGGTGETQYF. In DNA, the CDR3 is TGTGCCAGTAGTATTAGAGGGGGGACCGGGGAGACCCAGTACTTC.

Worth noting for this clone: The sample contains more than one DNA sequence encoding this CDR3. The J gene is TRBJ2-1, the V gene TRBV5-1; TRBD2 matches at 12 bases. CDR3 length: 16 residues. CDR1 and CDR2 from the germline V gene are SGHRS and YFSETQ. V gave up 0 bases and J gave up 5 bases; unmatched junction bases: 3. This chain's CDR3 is CASSLALAGGDNEQFF. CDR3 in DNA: TGCGCCAGCAGCTTGGCCCTAGCGGGAGGGGACAATGAGCAGTTCTTC. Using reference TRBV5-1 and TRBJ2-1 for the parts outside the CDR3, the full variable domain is KAGVTQTPRYLIKTRGQQVTLSCSPISGHRSVSWYQQTPGQGLQFLFEYFSETQRNKGNFPGRFSGRQFSNSRSEMNVSTLELGDSALYLCASSLALAGGDNEQFFGPGTRLTVL.

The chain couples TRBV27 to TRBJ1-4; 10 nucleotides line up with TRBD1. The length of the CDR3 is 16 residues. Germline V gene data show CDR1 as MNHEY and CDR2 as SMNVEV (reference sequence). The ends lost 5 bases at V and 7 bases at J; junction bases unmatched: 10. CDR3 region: CASSLTGTGASEKLFF. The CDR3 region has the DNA TGTGCCAGCAGTCTCACCGGGACAGGGGCTAGTGAAAAACTGTTTTTT.

As DNA, the CDR3 is TGCGCCAGCAGCCAAGAGATCTTAAGTTTGACTGAAGCTTTCTTT. Protein sequence: CASSQEILSLTEAFF. This rearrangement joins TRBV4-3 to TRBJ1-1, with unresolved D. Looked up from germline, CDR1 is LGHNA and CDR2 is YSLEER. Trimming stripped 0 bases from V and 5 bases from J, with 13 bases between. This CDR3 comprises 15 residues.